The clone carrying this T cell receptor beta chain has a count of ten or more. This entry comes from a study of T cells in Graves' hyperthyroidism and ophthalmopathy. There are 15 residues in the CDR3. Germline V gives CDR1 SNHLY, CDR2 FYNNEI. V lost 3 bases, J lost 3 bases, and 5 bases stayed unmatched. Regions amplified from RNA transcripts were the TCR beta CDR3 regions. The TCR CDR3 was amplified in a first-round RT-PCR using the HTBI primer set. TCRdb re-analysed the multiplex PCR reads in MiXCR, keeping a single row per CDR3 protein. Of approximately 330,000 distinct CDR3 sequences detected, about 20% appear once; the ten largest clones hold around 54%.

Sequencing was carried out using blood. This rearrangement joins TRBV2 to TRBJ2-3, with 8 bases lining up with TRBD2. This receptor was identified in a woman aged 45-65 years with Graves' hyperthyroidism. CDR3 residues: CASSDIAGSTDTQYF. CDR3 sequence (DNA): TGTGCCAGCAGTGATATAGCGGGAAGTACAGATACGCAGTATTTT.